This TCR beta chain derives from a study of T cells in Graves' hyperthyroidism and ophthalmopathy. General study findings and limits: Expanded thyroid clonotypes (above 0.001) were mostly also found in blood. In the analysis, a 13 V-J model separated ophthalmopathy from stable hyperthyroidism.

Ophthalmopathy patients showed a Clinical Activity Score of at least 3, NOSPECS grade of at least 4 and duration under 3 months. Diagnostic assessment was based on clinical symptoms, serum thyroxine and TRAb, thyroid ultrasound and orbital computed tomography. Regarding this clonotype: The target antigen is unknown.

This CDR3 is 12 amino acids long. Germline CDR1 SQVTM, CDR2 ANQGSEA. Trimming took 7 bases from V and 7 from J; bases not matched to a gene: 5. RNA transcripts were the template for amplifying TCR beta CDR3 regions. The TCR CDR3 first-round RT-PCR relied on the HTBI primer set. TCRdb re-derived calls from the multiplex PCR reads in MiXCR, one entry per CDR3 protein. There are 500,000 to 600,000 distinct CDR3 sequences in the sample; 15% to 20% occur only once, and 45% to 50% lies in the top ten. The receptor was isolated from a man in his forties with Graves' ophthalmopathy. The specimen sequenced was blood. The V call is TRBV29-1, the J call TRBJ2-7, with TRBD1 matching 12 bases. The CDR3, as DNA: TGCAGCGCACCGGGACAGGGGGCGGAGCAGTACTTC. Its translation: CSAPGQGAEQYF.